What follows are 13 T cell receptor beta chains derived from one specimen sequenced in a study of blood T cell repertoires in COVID-19. TCRdb's table, derived via immunoSEQ multiplex PCR, lists solely in-frame clones and lacks some. This table has under 300,000 clones, 84% appearing once. The sequenced sample consisted of peripheral blood. Source of these receptors: a middle-aged man with acute or convalescent COVID-19.

The V call is TRBV12-1, the J call TRBJ2-2; the tabulated D call, TRBD2, remains unverified against the DNA. TRBV12-1 is a pseudogene. CDR3 length: 14 residues. Written as DNA, the CDR3 is TGTGCCAGCAGCACACGGGTGAACACCGGGGAGCTGTTTTTT. Translating it yields CASSTRVNTGELFF.

The genes are TRBV5-1 and TRBJ1-4, with 7 positions matching TRBD1. After removal of 0 bases from V and 4 bases from J, the junction contained 3 bases not matched to a gene. The CDR3 length is 15 residues. CDR1 is SGHRS and CDR2 is YFSETQ in the germline V gene. The CDR3 loop is CASSLGTGSNEKLFF. CDR3 sequence (DNA): TGCGCCAGCAGCTTGGGGACAGGTAGTAATGAAAAACTGTTTTTT.

The chain carries TRBV7-9 and TRBJ2-1, with a possible D match to TRBD1 (6 bases). The germline V gene encodes CDR1 SEHNR and CDR2 FQNEAQ (reference sequence). The CDR3 is 15 amino acids. V lost 1 base and J lost 4, with 11 bases in between. In nucleotides, the CDR3 is TGTGCCAGCAGCTTAGGCGGGCAGGGGTACAATGAGCAGTTCTTC. It is translated as CASSLGGQGYNEQFF.

This clone was detected once. The chain uses TRBV10-3 and TRBJ2-1, with 11 bases lining up with TRBD1. The CDR3 covers 13 residues. V shed 10 bases and J 5 bases; nucleotides not matched to a gene: 4. In germline, CDR1 is ENHRY, CDR2 SYGVKD. This CDR3 is CATWDRGDNEQFF. The CDR3 nucleotides are TGTGCCACCTGGGACAGGGGGGACAATGAGCAGTTCTTC.

The rearrangement joins TRBV19 to TRBJ1-1; D uncertain. Between the trimmed V and J ends, which lost 7 bases and 1 base, there was a span of 13 bases. The CDR3 spans 14 residues. From germline, CDR1 is LNHDA and CDR2 SQIVND (reference sequence). CDR3 in amino acids: CASTNPRGNTEAFF. The CDR3 DNA sequence: TGTGCCAGTACCAACCCTCGGGGGAACACTGAAGCTTTCTTT.

The rearrangement links TRBV7-9 to TRBJ1-4; a weak D match, TRBD1 (5 bases). Trimming cost V 5 bases and J 6 bases, with 10 bases left between them. Germline CDR1 and CDR2: SEHNR and FQNEAQ (reference sequence). This CDR3 is built from 13 residues. In DNA, the CDR3 is TGTGCCAGCAGCGGGGGGACGGATGAAAAACTGTTTTTT. It encodes CASSGGTDEKLFF.

This chain connects TRBV11-3 to TRBJ2-2, with D unresolved. The CDR3 length is 13 residues. Trimming pared 6 bases from V and 3 bases from J, leaving 8 bases between. In germline, CDR1 is SGHNT, CDR2 YENEEA. The CDR3 here is CASSPTDTGELFF. The CDR3 nucleotides read TGTGCCAGCAGTCCAACGGACACCGGGGAGCTGTTTTTT. The full variable domain, with the rest looked up from reference TRBV11-3 and TRBJ2-2, is EAGVVQSPRYKIIEKKQPVAFWCNPISGHNTLYWYLQNLGQGPELLIRYENEEAVDDSQLPKDRFSAERLKGVDSTLKIQPAELGDSAVYLCASSPTDTGELFFGEGSRLTVL.

This clone was seen a single time. The chain joins TRBV7-3 to TRBJ2-1; 7 nucleotides match TRBD2. J gave up 6 bases and V 2 bases, and 7 bases lay outside the gene matches. Germline values: CDR1 SGHTA, CDR2 FQGTGA. The CDR3 has 15 residues. The CDR3 bases are TGTGCCAGCAGCTTAGACGGGGGGTACAGCAATGAGCAGTTCTTC. This encodes CASSLDGGYSNEQFF.

The chain employs TRBV25-1 and TRBJ2-7; no clear D gene. This CDR3 region has 13 residues. CDR1 MGHDK and CDR2 SYGVNS come from the germline V gene. V lost 5 bases and J 6 bases, leaving 14 bases between the germline ends. The chain's CDR3 is CASSNLNSGEQYF. CDR3 sequence (DNA): TGTGCCAGCAGTAACCTAAACAGTGGCGAGCAGTACTTC.

The V and J genes are TRBV29-1 and TRBJ2-1, with D perhaps matching TRBD2 (6 bases). CDR1 and CDR2 (germline): SQVTM, ANQGSEA. The CDR3 has 12 amino acids. Deletions cut 5 bases from V and 10 bases from J, with 15 bases between. In DNA form, the CDR3 reads TGCAGCGTTCCATTCTTGGCGGGGGAGCAGTTCTTC. This sequence encodes CSVPFLAGEQFF.

The chain has TRBV21-1 and TRBJ1-6. TRBV21-1 is given as a pseudogene. This CDR3 has 19 amino acids. The CDR3 DNA reads as TGTGCCAGCAGCAAAGCGCGGGGGGCGCGGGGTTCCTATAATTCACCCCTCCACTTT. It codes for CASSKARGARGSYNSPLHF.

The V call is TRBV6-4, the J call TRBJ1-2, with a possible D match to TRBD1 (6 bases). This CDR3 has 15 residues. The germline V gene has CDR1 MRHNA and CDR2 SNTAGT. V was shortened by 4 bases and J by 6 bases, with 18 bases between the two germline ends. CDR3 amino acids: CASSATTGTLNGYTF. In nucleotides, the CDR3 is TGTGCCAGCAGTGCCACAACCGGGACACTGAATGGCTACACCTTC.

The J gene is TRBJ2-1, the V gene TRBV11-3; 9 bases agree with TRBD2. Trimming removed 1 base from V and 10 bases from J; junction bases left unmatched: 11. The V gene's germline CDR1 is SGHNT and CDR2 YENEEA. The CDR3 totals 16 residues. The CDR3 DNA sequence: TGTGCCAGCAGCTTAGGGCCTAGCGGGAACGACCCCGAGCAGTTCTTC. Protein: CASSLGPSGNDPEQFF.